The T cell receptor beta chain under discussion was sequenced for a study of shared clonotypes between healthy human individuals. The table came from immunoSEQ multiplex PCR; TCRdb's copy has only in-frame clones and leaves some out. The profile shows under 1,900,000 clones, about 98.5% of them singletons. The TCR comes from a man aged 25-40 years in good health. Sequencing used naive CD4+ T cells sorted from blood. Subset of the sample: CD45RA+ positively selected.

The CDR3 sequence is CASSSPSYEQFF. CDR3 nucleotides: TGTGCCAGTAGTTCGCCTAGCTATGAGCAGTTCTTC. The V and J genes are TRBV19 and TRBJ2-1; D is possibly TRBD2 (5 bases). Trimming cost V 5 bases and J 8 bases, with 10 bases left between them. This CDR3 has 12 amino acids. CDR1 is LNHDA and CDR2 is SQIVND in the germline V gene (reference sequence).